These T cell receptor beta chains were read from a single sample in a study of blood T cell repertoires in COVID-19. Repertoires were generated with immunoSEQ multiplex PCR, while TCRdb's copy carries only in-frame clones and drops some. The repertoire has about half a million clones, 80% to 90% of them found once; the top ten carry approximately 2.9%. Sequencing input: peripheral blood. Receptor source: a human donor in a cohort sampled during active COVID-19. Both conserved end residues are part of each CDR3. Each record gives: J gene, V gene, clone size, CDR3 protein. Clone size is shown for a subset of rows, as once, few, many or a class of expanded clone.

TRBJ1-6 | TRBV5-1 | . | CASSLPPPNSPLHF
TRBJ2-7 | TRBV3-1/TRBV3-2 | . | CASSQGQRLYEQYF
TRBJ2-1 | TRBV2 | . | CASNPGSSYNEQFF
TRBJ1-4 | TRBV5-6 | . | CASSEGQGGILFF
TRBJ2-3 | TRBV7-9 | . | CASSPPSGASTDTQYF
TRBJ2-2 | TRBV27 | . | CASSRTSGGNTGELFF
TRBJ2-2 | TRBV21-1 | . | CASSKIRREENTGELFF
TRBJ1-5 | TRBV15 | . | CATTRKTGEGQPQHF
TRBJ1-2 | TRBV2 | . | CASSEASHNYGYTF
TRBJ2-7 | TRBV13 | . | CASSSWTSGIYEQYF
TRBJ1-4 | TRBV4-2 | . | CASSPWGVDEKLFF
TRBJ1-1 | TRBV2 | . | CASRELFTEAFF
TRBJ2-1 | TRBV7-7 | . | CASSLGLALSSYNEQFF
TRBJ1-2 | TRBV28 | . | CASVRENRYTF
TRBJ2-3 | TRBV9 | . | CASSSLRTSGGNTHTDTQYF
TRBJ2-3 | TRBV18 | once | CASSPILAGGPSDTQYF
TRBJ2-1 | TRBV19 | . | CASSRGTSVSYNEQFF
TRBJ2-1 | TRBV6-5 | . | CASSYWGGRVGEQFF
TRBJ2-7 | TRBV7-2 | few | CASSPRAGGSYEQYF
TRBJ1-4 | TRBV28 | . | CASSTPGGANEKLFF
TRBJ2-7 | TRBV7-3 | . | CASSVLAGYSYEQYF
TRBJ2-1 | TRBV21-1 | . | CASSSFEREGRGNEQFF
TRBJ2-2 | TRBV7-2 | once | CAAAEPNTGELFF
TRBJ2-3 | TRBV7-8 | . | CASSPDSNTQYF
TRBJ2-3 | TRBV7-2 | . | CASSFQGTDTQYF